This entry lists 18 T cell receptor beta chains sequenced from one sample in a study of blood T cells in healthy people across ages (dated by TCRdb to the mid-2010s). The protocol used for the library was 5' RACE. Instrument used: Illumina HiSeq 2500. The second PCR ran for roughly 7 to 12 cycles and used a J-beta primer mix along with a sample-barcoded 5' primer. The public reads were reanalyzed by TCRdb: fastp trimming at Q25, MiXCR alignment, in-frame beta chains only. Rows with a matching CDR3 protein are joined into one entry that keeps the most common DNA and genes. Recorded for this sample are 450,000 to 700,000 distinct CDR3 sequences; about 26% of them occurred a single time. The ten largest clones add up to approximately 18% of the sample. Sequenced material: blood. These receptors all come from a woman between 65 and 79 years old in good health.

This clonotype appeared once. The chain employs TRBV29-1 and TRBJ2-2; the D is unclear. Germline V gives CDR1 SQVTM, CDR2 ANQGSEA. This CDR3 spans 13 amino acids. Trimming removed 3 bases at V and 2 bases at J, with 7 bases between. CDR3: CSVEPVNTGELFF. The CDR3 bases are TGCAGCGTTGAGCCCGTAAACACCGGGGAGCTGTTTTTT.

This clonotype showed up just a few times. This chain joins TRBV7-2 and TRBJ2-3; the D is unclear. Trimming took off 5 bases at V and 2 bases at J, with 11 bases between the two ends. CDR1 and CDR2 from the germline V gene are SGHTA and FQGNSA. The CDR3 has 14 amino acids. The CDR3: CASSLSSFTDTQYF. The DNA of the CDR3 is TGTGCCAGCAGCCTTAGCAGCTTCACAGATACGCAGTATTTT. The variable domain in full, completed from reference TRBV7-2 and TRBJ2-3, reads GAGVSQSPSNKVTEKGKDVELRCDPISGHTALYWYRQSLGQGLEFLIYFQGNSAPDKSGLPSDRFSAERTGGSVSTLTIQRTQQEDSAVYLCASSLSSFTDTQYFGPGTRLTVL.

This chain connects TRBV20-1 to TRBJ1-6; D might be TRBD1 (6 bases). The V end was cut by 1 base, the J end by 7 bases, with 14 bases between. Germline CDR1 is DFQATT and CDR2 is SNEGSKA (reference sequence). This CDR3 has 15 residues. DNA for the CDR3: TGCAGTGCTAGAGGGGGGGCAGGGCCCAATTCACCCCTCCACTTT. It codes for CSARGGAGPNSPLHF.

In DNA form, the CDR3 reads TGTGCCAGCTCACCTTACAACGCAGGGAATGAGCAGTTCTTC. Translated, it gives CASSPYNAGNEQFF. This rearrangement joins TRBV18 to TRBJ2-1, with D perhaps TRBD1 (5 bases). Germline-derived CDR1 and CDR2 are KGHSH and LQKENI. The CDR3 contains 14 residues. The V and J ends lost 3 bases and 7 bases respectively, with 13 bases between them.

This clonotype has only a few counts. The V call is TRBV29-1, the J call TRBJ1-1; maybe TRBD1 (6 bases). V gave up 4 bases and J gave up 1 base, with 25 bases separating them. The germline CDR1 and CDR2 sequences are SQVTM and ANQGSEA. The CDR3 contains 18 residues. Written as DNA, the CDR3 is TGCAGCGTTGTTGCAATGCGAGGGGGGTTCGCTGCGAACACTGAAGCTTTCTTT. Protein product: CSVVAMRGGFAANTEAFF.

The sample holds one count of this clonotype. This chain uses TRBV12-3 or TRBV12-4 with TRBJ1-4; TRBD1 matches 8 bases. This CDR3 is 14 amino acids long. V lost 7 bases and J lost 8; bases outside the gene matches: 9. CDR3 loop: CASTRTGSREKLFF. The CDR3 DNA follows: TGTGCCAGCACCAGGACAGGGTCGAGGGAAAAACTGTTTTTT.

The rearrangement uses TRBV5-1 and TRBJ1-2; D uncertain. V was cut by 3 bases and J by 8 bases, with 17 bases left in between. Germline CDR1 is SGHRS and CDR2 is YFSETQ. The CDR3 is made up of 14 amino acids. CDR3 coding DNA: TGCGCCAGCAGCTCCAAAGGATCCTCGTGGGGCTACACCTTC. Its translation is CASSSKGSSWGYTF.

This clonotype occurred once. The CDR3 protein is CASRFMGTGPETQYF. The CDR3 DNA sequence: TGTGCCAGCAGATTTATGGGGACAGGACCAGAGACCCAGTACTTC. The chain has TRBV27 and TRBJ2-5, with 8 bases that match TRBD1. CDR3 length: 15 residues. The germline gives CDR1 MNHEY, CDR2 SMNVEV (reference sequence). The trim removed 6 bases at V and 4 bases at J, leaving 10 bases unmatched.

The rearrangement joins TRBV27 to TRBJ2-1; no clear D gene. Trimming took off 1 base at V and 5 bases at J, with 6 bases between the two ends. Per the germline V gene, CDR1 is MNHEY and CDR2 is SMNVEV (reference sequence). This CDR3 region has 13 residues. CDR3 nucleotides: TGTGCCAGCAGTTTATTTCGGGACAATGAGCAGTTCTTC. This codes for CASSLFRDNEQFF.

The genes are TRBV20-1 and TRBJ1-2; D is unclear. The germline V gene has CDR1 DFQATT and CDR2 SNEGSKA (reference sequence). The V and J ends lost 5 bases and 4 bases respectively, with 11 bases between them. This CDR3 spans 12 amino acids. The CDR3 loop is CSAVNDLYGYTF. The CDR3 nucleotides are TGCAGTGCTGTTAATGACCTCTATGGCTACACCTTC.

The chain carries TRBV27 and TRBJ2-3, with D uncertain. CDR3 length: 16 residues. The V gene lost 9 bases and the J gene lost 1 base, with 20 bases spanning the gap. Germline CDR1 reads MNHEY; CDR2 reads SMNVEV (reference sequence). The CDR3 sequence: CASKLVPPAGTDTQYF. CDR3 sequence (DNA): TGTGCCAGTAAGTTGGTTCCCCCTGCGGGCACAGATACGCAGTATTTT.

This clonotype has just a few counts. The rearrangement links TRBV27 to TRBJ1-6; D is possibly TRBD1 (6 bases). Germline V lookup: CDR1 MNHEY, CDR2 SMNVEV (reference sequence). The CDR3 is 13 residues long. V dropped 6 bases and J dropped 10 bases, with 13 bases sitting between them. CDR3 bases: TGTGCCAGCAGGTCTCAGGGGATCTCACCCCTCCACTTT. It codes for CASRSQGISPLHF.

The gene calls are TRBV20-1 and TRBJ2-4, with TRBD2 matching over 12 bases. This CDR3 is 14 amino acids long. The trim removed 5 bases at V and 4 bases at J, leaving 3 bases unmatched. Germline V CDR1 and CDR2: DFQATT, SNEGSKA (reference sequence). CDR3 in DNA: TGCAGTGCTCGTCTAGCGGGGGGGAAAAACATTCAGTACTTC. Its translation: CSARLAGGKNIQYF.

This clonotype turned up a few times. This CDR3 is CASSYFGGTDTQYF. CDR3 coding DNA: TGTGCCAGCAGTTATTTTGGCGGCACAGATACGCAGTATTTT. This chain uses TRBV6-5 with TRBJ2-3; D gene uncertain. Germline values: CDR1 MNHEY, CDR2 SVGAGI. Trimming removed 3 bases from V and 1 base from J, with 8 bases in between. The CDR3 covers 14 residues.

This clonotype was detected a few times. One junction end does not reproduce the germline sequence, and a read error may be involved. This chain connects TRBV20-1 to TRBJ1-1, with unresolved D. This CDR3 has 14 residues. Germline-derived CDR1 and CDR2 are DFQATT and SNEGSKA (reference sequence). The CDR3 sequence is CNARRAKGNTEAFF. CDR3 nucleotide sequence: TGCAATGCTAGGCGTGCTAAGGGGAACACTGAAGCTTTCTTT.

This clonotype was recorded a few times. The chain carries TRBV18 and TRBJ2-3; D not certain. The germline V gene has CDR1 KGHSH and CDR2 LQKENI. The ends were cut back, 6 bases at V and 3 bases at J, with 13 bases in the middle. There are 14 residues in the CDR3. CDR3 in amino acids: CASSPVGWTDTQYF. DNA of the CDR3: TGTGCCAGCTCCCCTGTGGGGTGGACAGATACGCAGTATTTT.

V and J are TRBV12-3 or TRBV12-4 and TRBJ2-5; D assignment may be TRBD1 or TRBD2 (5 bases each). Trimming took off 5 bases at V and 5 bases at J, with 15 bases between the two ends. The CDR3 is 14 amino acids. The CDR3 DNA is TGTGCCAGCAGTCCCATGGGGGTCGGGGAGACCCAGTACTTC. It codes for CASSPMGVGETQYF.

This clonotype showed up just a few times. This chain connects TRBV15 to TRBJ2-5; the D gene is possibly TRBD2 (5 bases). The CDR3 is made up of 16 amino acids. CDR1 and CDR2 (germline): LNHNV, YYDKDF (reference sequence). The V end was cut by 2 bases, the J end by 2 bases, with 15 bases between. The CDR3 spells CATSRSVSGGQETQYF. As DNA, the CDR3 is TGTGCCACCAGCAGATCGGTCTCCGGAGGTCAAGAGACCCAGTACTTC.